This record concerns one TCR beta chain sequence. This sample is drawn from a study of blood T cell repertoires in COVID-19. Germline CDR1 ENHRY, CDR2 SYGVKD. The CDR3 loop spans 14 amino acids. Trimming removed 6 bases at V and 1 base at J, with 13 bases between. Produced via immunoSEQ multiplex PCR; TCRdb's table is partial and in-frame only. The sample yields roughly 200,000 clones, 70% to 90% seen once. This rearrangement joins TRBV10-3 to TRBJ2-7, with D tentatively TRBD1 (5 bases). The clonotype comes from a woman aged 40 to 49 with acute COVID-19. Material for sequencing was PBMCs or T cells enriched from blood (not recorded which). The CDR3 DNA reads as TGTGCCATCAGGCAGACAGAGCTGTCCTACGAGCAGTACTTC. Encoded protein: CAIRQTELSYEQYF.